Each of the 2 T cell receptor beta chains below was sequenced from the same sample in a study of response to subunit inactivated influenza vaccine. TCRdb redid the calling of the RT-PCR reads with MiXCR, one entry per CDR3 protein. There are approximately 500,000 distinct CDR3 sequences in the sample; 20% to 25% occur only once, and 2.5% to 3% lies in the top ten. In addition, the sample was reused for a study of T cells expressing NK-cell markers. From that paper: Generation of TCR beta cDNA was performed by 5'RACE template switching incorporating UMIs.

Specimen: CD4+ T cells sorted from PBMCs, collected 11 to 12 days after vaccination. Receptors originate from a man aged 45-65 years who received an inactivated influenza vaccine.

The chain uses TRBV4-3 and TRBJ2-7; 7 nucleotides agree with TRBD1. Germline V gives CDR1 LGHNA, CDR2 YSLEER. The CDR3 covers 14 residues. J lost 4 bases, V lost 0 bases, and 3 bases had no gene match. Here the CDR3 DNA reads TGCGCCAGCAGCCAAGAGCCCAGGGGGTACGAGCAGTACTTC. Amino acids: CASSQEPRGYEQYF.

V and J are TRBV19 and TRBJ2-3; the D is unclear. The germline V and J ends were trimmed by 0 bases and 5 bases, with 9 bases remaining between them. The CDR3 loop spans 14 amino acids. Germline CDR1 is LNHDA and CDR2 is SQIVND (reference sequence). This chain's CDR3 is CASSIEVDIDTQYF. The DNA of the CDR3 is TGTGCCAGTAGTATAGAGGTGGATATAGATACGCAGTATTTT.